This paragraph covers one TCR beta chain sequence. Its antigen is still unknown. V lost 7 bases, J lost 5 bases, and 11 bases lay in between. This CDR3 is 11 amino acids long. Germline assignment: CDR1 DFQATT and CDR2 SNEGSKA (reference sequence). Cells sorted as Tregs were CD4+, CD25+ and CD127-/low. Semi-nested PCR with Nested Universal Primer A followed constant-region reverse priming of full-length variable regions. TCRdb fed the 5' RACE reads into MiXCR, producing one record per CDR3 protein. The sample lists 9,500 to 15,000 distinct CDR3 sequences; 51% were seen once. Study results and caveats: Greatest tumor Treg TCR overlap was with tumor naive CD4+ cells. Whole repertoires were not studied in the larger cohort, only one V-J beta rearrangement. The TCR gene usage of tumor memory CD4+ T cells clustered together with blood and lymph node memory CD4+ cells and with lymph node naive CD4+ cells.

The sequencing sample was made of tumor-infiltrating Tregs sorted from the breast tumor. The rearrangement links TRBV20-1 to TRBJ1-2; D uncertain. The sequence was collected from a female donor with breast cancer. The CDR3: CSVRLVYGYTF. DNA of the CDR3: TGCAGTGTCCGGCTAGTATATGGCTACACCTTC.